This T cell receptor (beta chain) was sequenced for a study of spatial heterogeneity in lung cancer. The overall study: Sequence detection consistently recorded a greater number of beta-chain than alpha-chain sequences. A unique TCR and UMI combination showed up more than ten times in raw reads, on average.

The time point is: sample taken at primary tumor resection. The input material, whole RNA from tumor, nontumor lung or frozen PBMC, was sequenced unsorted. Patients with untreated early-stage non-small cell lung cancer, numbering 72, were the donors. CDR1 is SGHNT, CDR2 YENEEA, per germline. V was trimmed by 5 bases and J by 4 bases, leaving 14 bases between them. This CDR3 has 14 residues. TCR cDNA molecules each had a unique molecular identifier. Via MiXCR, TCRdb re-called the 5' RACE reads, giving one row per CDR3 protein. This table holds 13,000 or so distinct CDR3 sequences, around 4.2% found once. As for this clonotype: As an off-target read in a library built for alpha chains, this beta chain has a frequency of little significance.

V usage is TRBV11-3 and J usage is TRBJ2-5; tentatively, D is TRBD2 (6 bases). Material: PBMCs, obtained at surgery. This clonotype was obtained from a male donor with early-stage non-small cell lung cancer. CDR3 sequence reads: CASSPGGSGETQYF. For the CDR3, the DNA is TGTGCCAGCAGCCCCGGCGGTAGCGGAGAGACCCAGTACTTC.